This TCR beta chain was identified in a study of radiation and T cells in renal cell carcinoma. Study conclusions and caveats: Top tumor clonotypes rose in blood 2 weeks post-radiation, then contracted.

For this clone: The antigen is unknown.

Produced via immunoSEQ multiplex PCR; TCRdb's table is partial and in-frame only. The sample consists of 130,000 or so clones, approximately 91% of them appearing once. Sample time point: baseline pretreatment blood. Sample treatment: 15 Gy SBRT to primary tumor, nephrectomy 4 weeks later. Trimming removed 4 bases from V and 1 base from J; junction bases left unmatched: 4. The CDR3 has 14 amino acids. Per the germline V gene, CDR1 is LNHDA and CDR2 is SQIVND (reference sequence). This chain links TRBV19 with TRBJ2-7, with TRBD1 identical over 7 bases. This receptor was identified in a woman in her forties or fifties with renal cell carcinoma. Specimen: blood, collected from a patient whose treatment included radiotherapy and nephrectomy. The CDR3 region is CASSSQTGSYEQYF. As DNA, the CDR3 is TGTGCCAGTAGTAGCCAGACAGGGTCCTACGAGCAGTACTTC.